This entry describes one T cell receptor beta chain. The target antigen is unknown. This entry comes from a study of shared clonotypes between healthy human individuals. Study-level information: The donor pool was made up of two women and a few men aged 18 to 49. Broader study findings: Relative to clonotypes present in all four donors, those not shared had lower generation probabilities.

TCRdb's table, derived via immunoSEQ multiplex PCR, lists solely in-frame clones and lacks some. The sample carries roughly 640,000 clones, almost 97% recorded once. The V gene end was trimmed by 3 bases and the J gene end by 2 bases; junction bases not matched to a gene: 7. This CDR3 contains 17 residues. CDR1 and CDR2 from the germline V gene are KGHSH and LQKENI. The chain is built from TRBV18 and TRBJ2-7; 13 bases agree with TRBD2. Sequenced material: naive CD4+ T cells sorted from blood. Indicated subset: CD45RA+ positively selected. The TCR comes from a woman aged 30 to 39 in good health. CDR3 sequence reads: CASSPPTGLAGAYEQYF. The DNA for the CDR3 is TGTGCCAGCTCACCCCCAACCGGACTAGCGGGAGCCTACGAGCAGTACTTC.